This paragraph reports one T cell receptor (beta chain). This record comes from a study of blood T cell repertoires in COVID-19. Study-level information: There were acute and convalescent COVID-19 samples, and they came from the United States, Italy and Spain. In each case, the material was cDNA or gDNA derived from T cells, B-cell-depleted T cells, or PBMCs.

Authors' methods: By means of reference gene primer amplification, nucleated cell counts were estimated. Measured with immunoSEQ multiplex PCR; TCRdb has only the in-frame clones, and not every one. That table gives V, J and clone size, and the DNA gave D and trimming. The table includes tens of thousands of clones, about 86% detected once. CDR3 length: 16 residues. Deletions cut 3 bases from V and 0 bases from J, with 12 bases between. Germline CDR1 reads PRHDT; CDR2 reads FYEKMQ (reference sequence). This clonotype originated in a man between 70 and 80 years old with active COVID-19. Sequencing was done on a sample of peripheral blood. The V call is TRBV13, the J call TRBJ2-1, with a tentative D call TRBD2 (7 bases). CDR3 DNA sequence: TGTGCCAGCAGCTTGCGGGGGCAAAGCTCCTACAATGAGCAGTTCTTC. This encodes CASSLRGQSSYNEQFF.